One sample yielded the 7 T cell receptor beta chains listed below, sequenced in a study of blood T cells in healthy people across ages. Then a second PCR, running roughly 7 to 11 cycles, was carried out with a sample-barcoded 5' primer and a J-beta primer mix. TCRdb re-analysed the 5' RACE reads in MiXCR, keeping a single row per CDR3 protein. Among 1 million to 1.2 million distinct CDR3 sequences listed, 30% to 40% were seen once. Sequenced: blood. All receptors come from a man in his late teens or twenties in good health.

In this sample, this clonotype turned up a few times. V gene TRBV20-1 combines with J gene TRBJ1-1; 9 nucleotides match TRBD1. Germline V lookup: CDR1 DFQATT, CDR2 SNEGSKA (reference sequence). The CDR3 loop spans 15 amino acids. J lost 2 bases, V lost 5 bases, and 9 bases had no gene match. CDR3 nucleotides: TGCAGTGCTGGGGGACAGGGCAAATTTAACACTGAAGCTTTCTTT. Its translation: CSAGGQGKFNTEAFF.

This clonotype was recorded a few times. The chain carries TRBV3-1 and TRBJ1-2; D might be TRBD1 (5 bases). V was shortened by 3 bases and J by 5 bases, with 13 bases between the two germline ends. From germline, CDR1 is LGHDT and CDR2 YNNKEL (reference sequence). The CDR3 sequence is 14 residues long. CDR3: CASSQIGALYGYTF. The DNA for the CDR3 is TGTGCCAGCAGCCAGATAGGGGCCCTATATGGCTACACCTTC.

The chain recombines TRBV7-9 with TRBJ2-1, with 9 bases that match TRBD1. CDR3 length: 14 residues. V shed 5 bases, J shed 7 bases, and the junction held 6 bases outside the gene matches. The germline CDR1 and CDR2 sequences are SEHNR and FQNEAQ (reference sequence). CDR3 nucleotide sequence: TGTGCCAGCAGCCCGGACAGGGGCGGAAATGAGCAGTTCTTC. This encodes CASSPDRGGNEQFF.

The CDR3 DNA sequence: TGTGCCAGCAGTGAAGTCGGGACAGGGCCCAATGAGCAGTTCTTC. It is translated as CASSEVGTGPNEQFF. The rearrangement joins TRBV6-1 to TRBJ2-1, with TRBD1 identical over 9 bases. Germline CDR1 reads MNHNS; CDR2 reads SASEGT. This CDR3 is 15 amino acids long. V lost 1 base to trimming and J lost 6 bases; unmatched junction nucleotides: 4.

The V and J genes are TRBV3-1 and TRBJ2-3; D is unresolved. Germline V gives CDR1 LGHDT, CDR2 YNNKEL (reference sequence). Trimming removed 0 bases at V and 5 bases at J, with 12 bases between. The length of the CDR3 is 15 residues. CDR3 sequence (DNA): TGTGCCAGCAGCCAAGATCTCGCTTTAAAAGATACGCAGTATTTT. The encoded protein is CASSQDLALKDTQYF.

This clonotype was detected only a few times. The chain recombines TRBV12-3 or TRBV12-4 with TRBJ2-1; 11 bases agree with TRBD2. V gave up 6 bases and J gave up 2 bases; unmatched junction bases: 6. The CDR3 contains 16 residues. The CDR3 is CASRTLSGGAYNEQFF. DNA of the CDR3: TGTGCCAGCAGGACCCTTAGCGGGGGGGCCTACAATGAGCAGTTCTTC.

The chain recombines TRBV7-2 with TRBJ2-7, with D uncertain. The CDR3 covers 13 residues. Germline values: CDR1 SGHTA, CDR2 FQGNSA. The V end was cut by 1 base, the J end by 5 bases, with 9 bases between. The CDR3, as DNA: TGTGCCAGCAGCTTAGGGAAGCCCGACGAGCAGTACTTC. Translated: CASSLGKPDEQYF. Using reference TRBV7-2 and TRBJ2-7 for the parts outside the CDR3, the full variable domain is GAGVSQSPSNKVTEKGKDVELRCDPISGHTALYWYRQSLGQGLEFLIYFQGNSAPDKSGLPSDRFSAERTGGSVSTLTIQRTQQEDSAVYLCASSLGKPDEQYFGPGTRLTVT.